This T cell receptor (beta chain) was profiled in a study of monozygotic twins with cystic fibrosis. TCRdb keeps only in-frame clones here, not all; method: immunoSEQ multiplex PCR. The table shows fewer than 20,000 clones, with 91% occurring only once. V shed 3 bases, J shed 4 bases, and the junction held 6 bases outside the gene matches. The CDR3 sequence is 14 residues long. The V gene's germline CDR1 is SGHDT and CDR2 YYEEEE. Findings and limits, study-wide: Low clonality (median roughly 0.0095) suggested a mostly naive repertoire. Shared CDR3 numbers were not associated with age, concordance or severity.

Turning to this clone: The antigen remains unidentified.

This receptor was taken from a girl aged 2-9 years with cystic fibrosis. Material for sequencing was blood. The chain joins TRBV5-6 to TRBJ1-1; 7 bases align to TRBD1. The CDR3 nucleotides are TGTGCCAGCAGCTCATTAAACAGGGGCACTGAAGCTTTCTTT. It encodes CASSSLNRGTEAFF.